The 31 T cell receptor beta chains given below trace back to one sample, sequenced in a study of post-analysis software for immune sequencing data. Antigens for these TCRs are unknown. Unique molecular identifiers were carried by the TCR beta cDNA libraries. Via MiXCR, TCRdb re-called the PCR reads, giving one row per CDR3 protein. The repertoire includes about 430,000 distinct CDR3 sequences, 35% to 45% of them detected once, and 6% to 9% sits in the top ten. Study-wide results and caveats: In patients, TRBV5-6, TRBV5-1 and TRBV20-1 belonged to 4 or 5 TRBV segments found more frequently than in controls.

The specimen sequenced was blood. The origin of the receptors is a girl aged 2 to 9 with multiple sclerosis.

This clonotype was observed a single time. The chain employs TRBV10-3 and TRBJ1-1, with D maybe TRBD1 (5 bases). The germline V gene has CDR1 ENHRY and CDR2 SYGVKD. This CDR3 contains 14 residues. V lost 3 bases and J lost 11, with 19 bases in between. The CDR3 nucleotides are TGTGCCATCAGTGACAGGGACCAGCCGGGGTCCGCTTTCTTT. It specifies CAISDRDQPGSAFF.

The V gene is TRBV6-2 or TRBV6-3, the J gene TRBJ2-7; 7 positions match TRBD2. CDR1 is MNHEY, CDR2 SVGEGT, per germline. CDR3 length: 12 amino acids. The junction had 1 base not matched to a gene; V was cut back by 8 bases and J by 0 bases. The CDR3 DNA follows: TGTGCCAGCTGCGGGAGCTCCTACGAGCAGTACTTC. This gives the protein CASCGSSYEQYF.

Only a few counts were recorded for this clonotype. CDR3 sequence reads: CASSLALTFYGYTF. The DNA of the CDR3 is TGTGCCAGCAGTTTAGCGTTAACATTTTATGGCTACACCTTC. This chain joins TRBV12-3 or TRBV12-4 and TRBJ1-2; D gene unclear. This CDR3 spans 14 amino acids. The V end was cut by 0 bases, the J end by 5 bases, with 10 bases between.

The gene calls are TRBV28 and TRBJ2-7; possibly TRBD2 for D (7 bases). Trimming stripped 1 base from V and 3 bases from J, with 16 bases between. CDR3 size: 16 residues. The germline V gene encodes CDR1 MDHEN and CDR2 SYDVKM. The CDR3 loop reads CASSLSGRGARYEQYF. The CDR3 coding sequence is TGTGCCAGCAGTTTATCGGGACGGGGGGCGCGCTACGAGCAGTACTTC.

This clonotype has only a few counts. This chain connects TRBV7-3 to TRBJ2-7; D call uncertain. The CDR3 consists of 13 residues. Germline V lookup: CDR1 SGHTA, CDR2 FQGTGA. Trimming took off 2 bases at V and 7 bases at J, with 12 bases between the two ends. The CDR3 DNA reads as TGTGCCAGCAGCTTAGGTTTCGGGCTAGAGCAGTACTTC. This translates into CASSLGFGLEQYF.

This chain links TRBV2 with TRBJ2-7; D gene ambiguous. Germline V lookup: CDR1 SNHLY, CDR2 FYNNEI. V was cut by 9 bases and J by 0 bases, with 12 bases left in between. The CDR3 extends over 13 amino acids. CDR3 sequence reads: CASFRDVSYEQYF. The CDR3 nucleotides are TGTGCCAGTTTCAGAGACGTCTCCTACGAGCAGTACTTC.

This chain joins TRBV5-6 and TRBJ2-5, with 8 bases that match TRBD2. The CDR3 loop spans 16 amino acids. Germline V lookup: CDR1 SGHDT, CDR2 YYEEEE. Unmatched junction bases numbered 7, after V lost 0 bases and J lost 3 bases. CDR3 protein: CASSLALIAGKETQYF. In DNA, the CDR3 is TGTGCCAGCAGCTTGGCCTTAATAGCGGGAAAAGAGACCCAGTACTTC. The full variable domain, completed using reference TRBV5-6 and TRBJ2-5, is DAGVTQSPTHLIKTRGQQVTLRCSPKSGHDTVSWYQQALGQGPQFIFQYYEEEERQRGNFPDRFSGHQFPNYSSELNVNALLLGDSALYLCASSLALIAGKETQYFGPGTRLLVL.

A few counts support this clonotype. The chain joins TRBV9 to TRBJ1-4; D is unclear. Looked up from germline, CDR1 is SGDLS and CDR2 is YYNGEE. V lost 1 base and J 2 bases, leaving 3 bases between the germline ends. CDR3 size: 13 residues. The CDR3 loop is CASSVTTNEKLFF. CDR3 nucleotide sequence: TGTGCCAGCAGCGTAACCACTAATGAAAAACTGTTTTTT.

The V gene is TRBV28, the J gene TRBJ1-2; perhaps TRBD1 as D (6 bases). This CDR3 has 11 residues. The ends were cut back, 7 bases at V and 3 bases at J, with 6 bases in the middle. Germline-derived CDR1 and CDR2 are MDHEN and SYDVKM. The CDR3 here is CASTGDYGYTF. The CDR3 region has the DNA TGTGCCAGCACAGGGGACTATGGCTACACCTTC.

The chain recombines TRBV12-3 or TRBV12-4 with TRBJ2-1; 11 nucleotides match TRBD2. The CDR3 extends over 16 amino acids. With V trimmed by 3 bases and J by 6 bases, 7 bases remained unmatched. The CDR3 spells CASSFRLAGLPNEQFF. In DNA, the CDR3 is TGTGCCAGCAGTTTTAGACTAGCGGGGCTTCCCAATGAGCAGTTCTTC.

This clonotype has more than one count but fewer than ten. The DNA for the CDR3 is TGCGCCAGCAGCTTGCAGTCGGAGTATAATTCACCCCTCCACTTT. It specifies CASSLQSEYNSPLHF. The chain has TRBV5-1 and TRBJ1-6; no clear D gene. Between the trimmed V and J ends, which lost 1 base and 4 bases, there was a span of 9 bases. CDR1 is SGHRS, CDR2 YFSETQ, per germline. This CDR3 has 15 residues.

This chain links TRBV19 with TRBJ1-2; perhaps TRBD1 as D (6 bases). Germline V gene lookup returns CDR1 LNHDA and CDR2 SQIVND (reference sequence). The CDR3 runs 16 residues. V dropped 6 bases and J dropped 3 bases, with 20 bases sitting between them. The CDR3 protein is CASRRPGAGMDYGYTF. CDR3 bases: TGTGCCAGTAGGCGACCAGGGGCAGGGATGGACTATGGCTACACCTTC.

This clonotype was seen a handful of times. The V call is TRBV7-2, the J call TRBJ2-1; D possibly corresponds to TRBD2 (6 bases). V was shortened by 6 bases and J by 8 bases, with 17 bases between the two germline ends. CDR3 size: 14 residues. Germline V lookup: CDR1 SGHTA, CDR2 FQGNSA. The DNA of the CDR3 is TGTGCCAGCAGGATCGGAGGGCCTCGGTATGAGCAGTTCTTC. It codes for CASRIGGPRYEQFF.

This clonotype was observed a handful of times. This chain uses TRBV15 with TRBJ2-3; a weak D match, TRBD1 (6 bases). Trimming pared 3 bases from V and 2 bases from J, leaving 9 bases between. The germline V gene has CDR1 LNHNV and CDR2 YYDKDF (reference sequence). The CDR3 consists of 14 residues. The DNA for the CDR3 is TGTGCCACCAGCAGGGACAGACTCACAGATACGCAGTATTTT. Translation gives CATSRDRLTDTQYF.

The chain couples TRBV4-1 to TRBJ1-1; the match to TRBD1 covers 7 bases. V shed 1 base and J 3 bases; nucleotides not matched to a gene: 11. CDR3 size: 17 residues. Germline values: CDR1 MGHRA, CDR2 YSYEKL. For the CDR3, the DNA is TGCGCCAGCAGCCAAGGTCCCGACTTAGACAGGGACACTGAAGCTTTCTTT. Protein sequence: CASSQGPDLDRDTEAFF.

A note on this clonotype: The junction differs from germline at one of its ends, possibly a read error. The chain employs TRBV6-6 and TRBJ2-3, with TRBD2 matching 7 bases. Germline V gene lookup returns CDR1 MNHNY and CDR2 SVGAGI (reference sequence). CDR3 size: 17 residues. CDR3: CVSSYSDNGGITDTQYF. CDR3 bases: TGTGTCAGCAGTTACTCCGATAACGGGGGGATCACAGATACGCAGTATTTT.

This clonotype was counted only a few times. J is TRBJ2-3 and V is TRBV12-3 or TRBV12-4; D remains ambiguous. The CDR3 spans 11 residues. The germline V and J ends were trimmed by 6 bases and 5 bases, with 6 bases remaining between them. The CDR3 protein is CASRFGDTQYF. Here the CDR3 DNA reads TGTGCCAGCAGGTTCGGAGATACGCAGTATTTT.

The genes are TRBV5-1 and TRBJ2-3; 7 nucleotides match TRBD1. This CDR3 comprises 15 residues. CDR1 and CDR2 from the germline V gene are SGHRS and YFSETQ. V lost 5 bases and J lost 4; bases outside the gene matches: 10. The CDR3 region is CASRRLGGPADTQYF. As DNA, the CDR3 is TGCGCCAGCAGGAGGTTAGGGGGCCCCGCAGATACGCAGTATTTT.

The gene calls are TRBV9 and TRBJ2-3; D is perhaps TRBD2 (5 bases). Trimming shortened V by 4 bases and J by 1 base, and 16 bases separated the two germline ends. Germline-derived CDR1 and CDR2 are SGDLS and YYNGEE. This CDR3 has 16 amino acids. CDR3: CASSNIGAERTDTQYF. In nucleotides, the CDR3 is TGTGCCAGCAGCAACATAGGAGCGGAACGCACAGATACGCAGTATTTT.

The chain joins TRBV29-1 to TRBJ2-1; TRBD1 matches at 10 bases. The CDR3 spans 14 residues. Germline V gene lookup returns CDR1 SQVTM and CDR2 ANQGSEA. CDR3 sequence reads: CSGQGGGGGNEQFF. The DNA for the CDR3 is TGCAGTGGACAGGGGGGGGGAGGAGGCAATGAGCAGTTCTTC.

The V and J genes are TRBV28 and TRBJ2-7, with D possibly TRBD2 on 5 matching bases. The J call is in doubt because the DNA end fits TRBJ2-5 better. The CDR3 loop spans 13 amino acids. Per germline, CDR1 MDHEN and CDR2 SYDVKM. The CDR3 DNA reads TGTGCCAGCCGGTATGACGGGGAGGAGACCCAGTACTTC. Translated, it gives CASRYDGEETQYF.

This clonotype has more than one count but fewer than ten. The rearrangement links TRBV6-5 to TRBJ2-2; TRBD1 is a possible D gene (6 bases). This CDR3 comprises 15 residues. Between the trimmed V and J ends, which lost 1 base and 6 bases, there was a span of 12 bases. The germline gives CDR1 MNHEY, CDR2 SVGAGI. CDR3: CASSYWNRDSGELFF. CDR3 nucleotide sequence: TGTGCCAGCAGTTACTGGAACAGGGATTCCGGGGAGCTGTTTTTT.

This clonotype has only a few counts. V is TRBV10-3 and J is TRBJ2-2; no firm D call. V lost 2 bases and J 1 base, leaving 17 bases between the germline ends. The CDR3 sequence is 18 residues long. CDR1 is ENHRY and CDR2 is SYGVKD in the germline V gene. CDR3 amino acids: CAISEPSPGSLNTGELFF. The CDR3 region has the DNA TGTGCCATCAGTGAGCCCAGCCCGGGTAGTCTGAACACCGGGGAGCTGTTTTTT.

This clonotype has only one observation. This chain uses TRBV12-3 or TRBV12-4 with TRBJ2-5; 14 nucleotides agree with TRBD2. The end of the DNA aligns better with TRBJ2-7, so the J call may be wrong. The CDR3 contains 17 residues. This CDR3 reads CASSRGLAGEGSYEQYF. CDR3 sequence (DNA): TGTGCCAGCAGTCGGGGACTAGCGGGAGAAGGGAGCTACGAGCAGTACTTC.

This clonotype was detected a few times. The CDR3 DNA sequence: TGTGCCAGCAGCTCCCCCTATAGCGGGGACTACAATGAGCAGTTCTTC. Encoded protein: CASSSPYSGDYNEQFF. The gene calls are TRBV7-2 and TRBJ2-1; 8 nucleotides match TRBD2. The J segment lost 3 bases and the V segment lost 4 bases, leaving 8 bases of the junction unmatched. Germline CDR1 reads SGHTA; CDR2 reads FQGNSA. The CDR3 is made up of 16 amino acids. The full variable domain, completed using reference TRBV7-2 and TRBJ2-1, is GAGVSQSPSNKVTEKGKDVELRCDPISGHTALYWYRQSLGQGLEFLIYFQGNSAPDKSGLPSDRFSAERTGGSVSTLTIQRTQQEDSAVYLCASSSPYSGDYNEQFFGPGTRLTVL.

This clonotype was seen more than once but under ten times. The chain joins TRBV7-3 to TRBJ2-1; 8 bases fit TRBD2. The V gene's germline CDR1 is SGHTA and CDR2 FQGTGA. The V and J ends lost 5 bases and 3 bases, in that order; junction bases with no gene match: 6. The CDR3 sequence is 15 residues long. The CDR3 coding sequence is TGTGCCAGCAGCCGGACCGGGGGGGTCTACAATGAGCAGTTCTTC. Amino acid sequence: CASSRTGGVYNEQFF.

This clonotype turned up a few times. The chain couples TRBV6-2 or TRBV6-3 to TRBJ2-5; D gene unclear. CDR3 length: 13 residues. Germline loops: CDR1 MNHEY, CDR2 SVGEGT. Between the trimmed V and J ends, which lost 7 bases and 3 bases, there was a span of 12 bases. CDR3 DNA sequence: TGTGCCAGCAAAATGAACTTAAAAGAGACCCAGTACTTC. Translating gives CASKMNLKETQYF.

This chain connects TRBV7-9 to TRBJ2-2, with TRBD1 as a possible D gene (6 bases). Germline CDR1 is SEHNR and CDR2 is FQNEAQ (reference sequence). The germline V and J ends were trimmed by 5 bases and 7 bases, with 17 bases remaining between them. The CDR3 has 15 residues. CDR3: CASSIGARGIGELFF. CDR3 sequence (DNA): TGTGCCAGCAGCATAGGGGCCAGGGGCATCGGGGAGCTGTTTTTT.

The chain uses TRBV15 and TRBJ1-1, with TRBD1 matching over 7 bases. The CDR3 consists of 12 residues. Trimming cost V 5 bases and J 7 bases; bases outside gene matches: 4. Germline V CDR1 and CDR2: LNHNV, YYDKDF (reference sequence). DNA of the CDR3: TGTGCCACCAGCCCCAGACAGGGTGAAGCTTTCTTT. Amino acids: CATSPRQGEAFF.

V usage is TRBV18 and J usage is TRBJ2-3, with D perhaps TRBD2 (5 bases). V was cut by 3 bases and J by 6 bases, with 10 bases left in between. Germline values: CDR1 KGHSH, CDR2 LQKENI. This CDR3 region has 13 residues. CDR3 sequence (DNA): TGTGCCAGCTCACCCGGGAACCTTGATACGCAGTATTTT. Amino acid sequence: CASSPGNLDTQYF.

The CDR3 DNA reads as TGCGCCAGCAGCTTGGGCCCGGACAGTCTCTACGAGCAGTACTTC. Protein: CASSLGPDSLYEQYF. The chain couples TRBV5-1 to TRBJ2-7, with D possibly TRBD1 on 6 matching bases. The V gene's germline CDR1 is SGHRS and CDR2 YFSETQ. The CDR3 covers 15 residues. Trimming took 0 bases from V and 3 from J, leaving 13 bases between them.